Each of the 15 T cell receptor beta chains below was sequenced from the same sample in a study of lymphopenia after photon versus proton radiotherapy. The repertoire was sequenced with immunoSEQ multiplex PCR; TCRdb's copy has only in-frame clones and lacks some. Here the sample spans 20,000 to 30,000 clones, more than 75% being singletons. The sample in question was peripheral blood, obtained from a patient treated with photon-based radiotherapy. Receptors originate from a woman aged 50 to 65 with cholangiocarcinoma.

This sequence joins TRBV6-5 and TRBJ2-6; 9 nucleotides match TRBD2. This CDR3 has 15 amino acids. Germline CDR1 reads MNHEY; CDR2 reads SVGAGI. V gave up 8 bases and J gave up 0 bases; unmatched junction bases: 2. This chain's CDR3 is CASRTSASGANVLTF. In nucleotides, the CDR3 is TGTGCCAGCCGGACTAGCGCCTCTGGGGCCAACGTCCTGACTTTC.

This clone was picked up one time. The rearrangement uses TRBV4-3 and TRBJ2-1; 8 bases are a match to TRBD2. Trimming cost V 0 bases and J 4 bases; bases outside gene matches: 8. The CDR3 consists of 17 residues. Per germline, CDR1 LGHNA and CDR2 YSLEER. The CDR3 nucleotides read TGCGCCAGCAGCCAAGACCTCGGGGGGGCCGGTTACAATGAGCAGTTCTTC. Translated: CASSQDLGGAGYNEQFF.

This clone has just one count. The chain uses TRBV5-6 and TRBJ1-2; D perhaps matches TRBD1 (6 bases). Germline V gene data show CDR1 as SGHDT and CDR2 as YYEEEE. The CDR3 contains 14 residues. V gave up 4 bases and J gave up 5 bases, with 15 bases separating them. CDR3 in amino acids: CASSPRDKTYGYTF. Written as DNA, the CDR3 is TGTGCCAGCAGCCCGAGGGACAAAACATATGGCTACACCTTC. The variable domain in full, with the rest retrieved from reference TRBV5-6 and TRBJ1-2, is DAGVTQSPTHLIKTRGQQVTLRCSPKSGHDTVSWYQQALGQGPQFIFQYYEEEERQRGNFPDRFSGHQFPNYSSELNVNALLLGDSALYLCASSPRDKTYGYTFGSGTRLTVV.

The rearrangement links TRBV27 to TRBJ1-5; TRBD1 matches 7 bases. Germline V lookup: CDR1 MNHEY, CDR2 SMNVEV (reference sequence). This CDR3 contains 15 residues. V lost 8 bases, J lost 0 bases, and 7 bases stayed unmatched. The CDR3 DNA reads as TGTGCCAGCCGGACAGGCCCATATAGCAATCAGCCCCAGCATTTT. It specifies CASRTGPYSNQPQHF.

This clone showed up just a few times. The chain joins TRBV5-6 to TRBJ1-1; D unclear. CDR1 and CDR2 (germline): SGHDT, YYEEEE. The CDR3 has 12 amino acids. V lost 3 bases and J lost 6, with 9 bases in between. CDR3 amino acids: CASSSNNPEAFF. The CDR3 bases are TGTGCCAGCAGCTCAAACAATCCTGAAGCTTTCTTT. The complete variable domain, with remaining parts taken from reference TRBV5-6 and TRBJ1-1, reads DAGVTQSPTHLIKTRGQQVTLRCSPKSGHDTVSWYQQALGQGPQFIFQYYEEEERQRGNFPDRFSGHQFPNYSSELNVNALLLGDSALYLCASSSNNPEAFFGQGTRLTVV.

The chain recombines TRBV6-1 with TRBJ2-5; either TRBD1 or TRBD2 may supply D (5 bases each). The CDR3 is 15 residues long. Trimming cost V 2 bases and J 4 bases, with 14 bases left between them. Germline values: CDR1 MNHNS, CDR2 SASEGT. DNA of the CDR3: TGTGCCAGCAGTGAACCCGGGGCTACGGCAGAGACCCAGTACTTC. This sequence encodes CASSEPGATAETQYF.

The V call is TRBV5-4, the J call TRBJ1-1; no firm D call. Looked up from germline, CDR1 is SGHNT and CDR2 is YYREEE (reference sequence). This CDR3 is 14 amino acids long. V dropped 0 bases and J dropped 1 base, with 7 bases sitting between them. CDR3: CASSLAPENTEAFF. The CDR3 DNA is TGTGCCAGCAGCTTGGCGCCGGAGAACACTGAAGCTTTCTTT.

The rearrangement links TRBV18 to TRBJ2-3; TRBD2 is a possible D gene (6 bases). The V end was cut by 3 bases, the J end by 5 bases, with 18 bases between. CDR3 length: 16 amino acids. Germline assignment: CDR1 KGHSH and CDR2 LQKENI. CDR3 bases: TGTGCCAGCTCACCCCCGCATAACCCCGGGGGAGATACGCAGTATTTT. Its translation: CASSPPHNPGGDTQYF.

DNA for the CDR3: TGTGCCAGCAGTTTAGACCCTCCCTCAACTAATGAAAAACTGTTTTTT. It yields the protein CASSLDPPSTNEKLFF. V is TRBV27 and J is TRBJ1-4; D ambiguous. The germline CDR1 and CDR2 sequences are MNHEY and SMNVEV (reference sequence). The germline V and J ends were trimmed by 2 bases and 0 bases, with 10 bases remaining between them. CDR3 length equals 16 residues.

This sequence joins TRBV4-1 and TRBJ1-1; D remains unclear. CDR3 length equals 14 residues. Germline V gene lookup returns CDR1 MGHRA and CDR2 YSYEKL. V gave up 2 bases and J gave up 5 bases, with 12 bases separating them. For the CDR3, the DNA is TGCGCCAGCAGCCAACCGGGTCGGCGGACTGAAGCTTTCTTT. It is translated as CASSQPGRRTEAFF.

V gene TRBV10-3 combines with J gene TRBJ2-1, with 8 bases fitting TRBD1. Germline assignment: CDR1 ENHRY and CDR2 SYGVKD. The trim removed 5 bases at V and 2 bases at J, leaving 11 bases unmatched. The CDR3 contains 17 residues. CDR3 nucleotide sequence: TGTGCCATCAGTCGGCCCCTGACAGGGGCTACCTACAATGAGCAGTTCTTC. Translated: CAISRPLTGATYNEQFF.

This chain joins TRBV29-1 and TRBJ1-3; tentatively, D is TRBD1 (6 bases). V gave up 2 bases and J gave up 5 bases, with 22 bases separating them. Germline V lookup: CDR1 SQVTM, CDR2 ANQGSEA. This CDR3 region has 17 residues. CDR3 in amino acids: CSVESARGRRARNTIYF. The CDR3 DNA follows: TGCAGCGTTGAAAGTGCCCGGGGGCGCAGGGCCCGAAACACCATATATTTT.

The rearrangement joins TRBV6-4 to TRBJ1-2, with D tentatively TRBD1 (5 bases). The CDR3 length is 14 residues. Germline CDR1 MRHNA, CDR2 SNTAGT. V was clipped by 5 bases and J by 4 bases, with 14 bases between them. Written as DNA, the CDR3 is TGTGCCAGCAGTCCCGAAAAGGGGTCCTATGGCTACACCTTC. Its protein is CASSPEKGSYGYTF.

The table lists this clone with a few counts. This chain joins TRBV6-1 and TRBJ1-2, with no clear D. Germline V CDR1 and CDR2: MNHNS, SASEGT. The CDR3 has 14 residues. Between the trimmed V and J ends, which lost 6 bases and 4 bases, there was a span of 15 bases. DNA of the CDR3: TGTGCCAGCAGAACTTACGGGATCCTCTATGGCTACACCTTC. Protein product: CASRTYGILYGYTF.

The V and J genes are TRBV7-8 and TRBJ2-1; 8 bases align to TRBD1. V shed 5 bases and J 4 bases; nucleotides not matched to a gene: 13. Germline V CDR1 and CDR2: SGHVS, FQNEAQ. The CDR3 covers 17 residues. CDR3 DNA sequence: TGTGCCAGCAGCATCACAGGGGGGTCCCTGGGATACAATGAGCAGTTCTTC. Its translation is CASSITGGSLGYNEQFF.